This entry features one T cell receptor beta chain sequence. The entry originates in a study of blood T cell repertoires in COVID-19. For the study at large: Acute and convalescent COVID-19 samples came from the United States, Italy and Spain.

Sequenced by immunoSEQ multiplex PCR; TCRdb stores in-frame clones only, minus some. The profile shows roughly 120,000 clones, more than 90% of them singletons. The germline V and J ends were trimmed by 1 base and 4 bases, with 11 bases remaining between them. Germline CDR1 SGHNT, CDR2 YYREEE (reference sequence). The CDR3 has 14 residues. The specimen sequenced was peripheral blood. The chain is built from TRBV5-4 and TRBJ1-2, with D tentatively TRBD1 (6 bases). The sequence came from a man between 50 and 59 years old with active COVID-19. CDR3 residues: CASSLQGMSYGYTF. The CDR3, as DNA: TGTGCCAGCAGCTTGCAGGGGATGAGCTATGGCTACACCTTC.